This T cell receptor (beta chain) was obtained from a study of CD4+ T cells in melanoma. General study points: A reported correlation linked neoantigen-specific CD4+ T cells to CD8+, macrophage and B cell function. Reportedly, melanoma neoantigen-specific CD4+ T cells showed varied differentiation states.

Concerning this clone: What it binds is not known.

The assay was immunoSEQ multiplex PCR, and TCRdb's table has in-frame clones only and misses some. The table has 20,000 to 25,000 clones, over 70% seen once. Germline-derived CDR1 and CDR2 are SGHTS and YDEGEE. The CDR3 length is 12 residues. The germline V and J ends were trimmed by 0 bases and 0 bases, with 0 bases remaining between them. Sequencing input: cells from a culture (not recorded whether cultured in vitro). This chain joins TRBV5-8 and TRBJ1-1; no definite D call. This TCR came from a human donor with melanoma. CDR3 sequence reads: CASSLVNTEAFF. For the CDR3, the DNA is TGTGCCAGCAGCTTGGTGAACACTGAAGCTTTCTTT.